Below are 14 T cell receptor beta chains sequenced from a single sample in a study of CD8 T cells in Susac syndrome. Reverse transcription of roughly 0.5 to 1 ug RNA was performed with random hexamers. TCRdb re-analysed the immunoSEQ multiplex PCR reads in MiXCR, keeping a single row per CDR3 protein. The data show about 52,000 distinct CDR3 sequences, about 92% seen once. The specimen was CD8+ T cells from PBMCs. These receptor sequences come from a human donor with multiple sclerosis.

This chain joins TRBV29-1 and TRBJ1-3; possibly TRBD1 for D (5 bases). This CDR3 is built from 13 residues. Germline values: CDR1 SQVTM, CDR2 ANQGSEA. Trimming removed 6 bases at V and 7 bases at J, with 16 bases between. The CDR3 spells CSVTTGRRNTIYF. The CDR3 nucleotides are TGCAGCGTCACTACAGGAAGGCGTAACACCATATATTTT.

This chain connects TRBV19 to TRBJ2-7, with D possibly being TRBD2 (6 bases). Trimming took off 6 bases at V and 4 bases at J, with 13 bases between the two ends. This CDR3 region has 13 residues. In germline, CDR1 is LNHDA, CDR2 SQIVND (reference sequence). CDR3 sequence (DNA): TGTGCCAGTAGCGGCTCTCGGGGGTACGAGCAGTACTTC. This gives the protein CASSGSRGYEQYF.

The CDR3 bases are TGTGCCAGCAGTTACCAGGGATCCTACGAGCAGTACTTC. This encodes CASSYQGSYEQYF. The chain joins TRBV6-2 or TRBV6-3 to TRBJ2-7; D is possibly TRBD1 (5 bases). Germline-derived CDR1 and CDR2 are MNHEY and SVGEGT. This CDR3 contains 13 residues. V lost 2 bases and J 1 base, leaving 6 bases between the germline ends.

V and J are TRBV4-3 and TRBJ1-1; no firm D call. Trimming took off 1 base at V and 1 base at J, with 13 bases between the two ends. The CDR3 contains 16 residues. Germline values: CDR1 LGHNA, CDR2 YSLEER. CDR3 nucleotides: TGCGCCAGCAGCCAAGGAAGGGTAGGCCAGAACACTGAAGCTTTCTTT. Amino acid sequence: CASSQGRVGQNTEAFF.

This clonotype was counted a single time. The J gene is TRBJ1-1, the V gene TRBV2; a possible D gene is TRBD1 (5 bases). Trimming pared 3 bases from V and 0 bases from J, leaving 8 bases between. This CDR3 has 14 residues. Germline CDR1 is SNHLY and CDR2 is FYNNEI. The CDR3 reads CASSDWDLNTEAFF. The CDR3 DNA follows: TGTGCCAGCAGTGATTGGGACCTGAACACTGAAGCTTTCTTT.

The gene calls are TRBV4-3 and TRBJ2-5; D possibly corresponds to TRBD1 (5 bases). In germline, CDR1 is LGHNA, CDR2 YSLEER. Deletions cut 4 bases from V and 5 bases from J, with 17 bases between. The CDR3 runs to 15 residues. CDR3 DNA: TGCGCCAGCAGCCCGGACACCTCATTTCGGGAGACCCAGTACTTC. It is translated as CASSPDTSFRETQYF.

The chain carries TRBV10-3 and TRBJ2-3, with D unclear. CDR1 ENHRY and CDR2 SYGVKD come from the germline V gene. The CDR3 sequence is 14 residues long. The V end was cut by 3 bases, the J end by 2 bases, with 9 bases between. CDR3 in DNA: TGTGCCATCAGTGACCCCGGATACACAGATACGCAGTATTTT. Its translation: CAISDPGYTDTQYF.

This clonotype was picked up one time. V usage is TRBV19 and J usage is TRBJ2-1; 7 nucleotides agree with TRBD1. The CDR3 covers 15 residues. V shed 6 bases and J 0 bases; nucleotides not matched to a gene: 5. Germline CDR1 LNHDA, CDR2 SQIVND (reference sequence). CDR3: CASSGQVGSYNEQFF. CDR3 DNA sequence: TGTGCCAGTAGCGGACAGGTTGGCTCCTACAATGAGCAGTTCTTC. Full variable domain (outside the CDR3, taken from reference TRBV19 and TRBJ2-1): DGGITQSPKYLFRKEGQNVTLSCEQNLNHDAMYWYRQDPGQGLRLIYYSQIVNDFQKGDIAEGYSVSREKKESFPLTVTSAQKNPTAFYLCASSGQVGSYNEQFFGPGTRLTVL.

V is TRBV10-2 and J is TRBJ1-5, with D unclear. Germline values: CDR1 WSHSY, CDR2 SAAADI. The CDR3 contains 13 residues. V gave up 6 bases and J gave up 1 base, with 7 bases separating them. The CDR3 protein is CASSSFSNQPQHF. The DNA of the CDR3 is TGCGCCAGCAGCTCCTTCAGCAATCAGCCCCAGCATTTT.

Only one count was recorded for this clonotype. V gene TRBV2 combines with J gene TRBJ2-1; D not certain. The V and J ends lost 2 bases and 0 bases respectively, with 11 bases between them. This CDR3 comprises 16 residues. Germline V CDR1 and CDR2: SNHLY, FYNNEI. CDR3 sequence reads: CASSEIGPSSYNEQFF. The CDR3 DNA reads TGTGCCAGCAGTGAAATAGGCCCGAGCTCCTACAATGAGCAGTTCTTC. The whole variable domain, filled in from reference TRBV2 and TRBJ2-1, reads EPEVTQTPSHQVTQMGQEVILRCVPISNHLYFYWYRQILGQKVEFLVSFYNNEISEKSEIFDDQFSVERPDGSNFTLKIRSTKLEDSAMYFCASSEIGPSSYNEQFFGPGTRLTVL.

This sequence joins TRBV27 and TRBJ2-1; the D gene is possibly TRBD2 (5 bases). The CDR3 runs 13 residues. V gave up 3 bases and J gave up 8 bases, with 11 bases separating them. Germline V gives CDR1 MNHEY, CDR2 SMNVEV (reference sequence). The DNA of the CDR3 is TGTGCCAGCAGTTTTCTAGCTGCACATGAGCAGTTCTTC. Its protein product is CASSFLAAHEQFF.

The chain combines TRBV14 with TRBJ1-2, with D possibly matching TRBD1 (6 bases). The V gene lost 1 base and the J gene lost 7 bases, with 19 bases spanning the gap. The length of the CDR3 is 16 residues. CDR1 SGHDN and CDR2 FVKESK come from the germline V gene. The chain's CDR3 is CASSQAPGGAPIGYTF. The CDR3 nucleotides are TGTGCCAGCAGCCAAGCCCCGGGGGGGGCGCCTATTGGCTACACCTTC.

The rearrangement joins TRBV12-3 or TRBV12-4 to TRBJ1-2; no clear D. The CDR3 runs to 14 residues. V lost 2 bases and J 1 base, leaving 8 bases between the germline ends. CDR3 amino acids: CASSLKGFNYGYTF. The CDR3 coding sequence is TGTGCCAGCAGTTTAAAGGGATTTAACTATGGCTACACCTTC.

V is TRBV29-1 and J is TRBJ2-5, with TRBD1 as a possible D gene (6 bases). Germline V lookup: CDR1 SQVTM, CDR2 ANQGSEA. This CDR3 has 12 residues. This CDR3 reads CRAVGQPETQYF. CDR3 in DNA: TGCAGGGCTGTAGGACAGCCAGAGACCCAGTACTTC.